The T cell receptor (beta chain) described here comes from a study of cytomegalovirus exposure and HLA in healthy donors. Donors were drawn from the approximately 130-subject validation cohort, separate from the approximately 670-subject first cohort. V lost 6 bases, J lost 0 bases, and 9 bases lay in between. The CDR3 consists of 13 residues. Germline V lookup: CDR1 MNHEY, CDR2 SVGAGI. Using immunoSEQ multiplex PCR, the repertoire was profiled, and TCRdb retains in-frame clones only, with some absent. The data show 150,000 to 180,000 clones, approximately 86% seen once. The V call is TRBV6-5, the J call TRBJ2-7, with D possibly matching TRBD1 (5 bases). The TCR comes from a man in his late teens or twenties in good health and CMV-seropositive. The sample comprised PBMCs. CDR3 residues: CASRLDTSYEQYF. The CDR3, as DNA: TGTGCCAGCAGGCTGGACACCTCCTACGAGCAGTACTTC.